This T cell receptor beta chain was obtained from a study of blood T cell repertoires in COVID-19. Study overall: Sites across the United States, Italy and Spain contributed samples from acute and convalescent COVID-19. PBMCs, B-cell-depleted T cells, or T cells were the source of the cDNA or gDNA that made up the material.

Deletions cut 5 bases from V and 4 bases from J, with 17 bases between. CDR1 MNHEY and CDR2 SVGEGT come from the germline V gene. This CDR3 is built from 15 residues. Per the authors' pipeline: For nucleated cells, counts were estimated from reference gene primer amplification. Data came from immunoSEQ multiplex PCR; TCRdb stores just in-frame clones and leaves some out. Clone size and the V and J calls come from that table; the DNA yielded D and trimming. The table has approximately 110,000 clones, approximately 88% seen once. The chain combines TRBV6-2 or TRBV6-3 with TRBJ1-2, with D hard to call. The sequenced material came from peripheral blood. The clonotype comes from a middle-aged woman with acute or convalescent COVID-19. For the CDR3, the DNA is TGTGCCAGCAGTCGCCTGGAACAGCTAATCTATGGCTACACCTTC. Translated: CASSRLEQLIYGYTF.